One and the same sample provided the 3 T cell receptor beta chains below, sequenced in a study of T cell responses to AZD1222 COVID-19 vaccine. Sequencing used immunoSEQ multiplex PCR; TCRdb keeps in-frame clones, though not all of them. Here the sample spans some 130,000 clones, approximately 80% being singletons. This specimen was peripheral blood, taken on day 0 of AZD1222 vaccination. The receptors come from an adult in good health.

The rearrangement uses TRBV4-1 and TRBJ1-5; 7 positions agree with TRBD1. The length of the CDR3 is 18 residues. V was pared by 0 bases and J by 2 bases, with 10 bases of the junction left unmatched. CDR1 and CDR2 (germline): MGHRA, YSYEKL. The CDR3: CASSQELSQGGRNQPQHF. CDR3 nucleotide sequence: TGCGCCAGCAGCCAAGAATTGTCGCAGGGGGGTCGCAATCAGCCCCAGCATTTT.

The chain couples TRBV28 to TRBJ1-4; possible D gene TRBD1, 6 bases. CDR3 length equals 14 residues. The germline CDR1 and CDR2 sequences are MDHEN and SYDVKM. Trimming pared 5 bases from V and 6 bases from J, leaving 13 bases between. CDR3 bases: TGTGCCAGCAGTGGGGGGGCGTTCGATGAAAAACTGTTTTTT. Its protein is CASSGGAFDEKLFF. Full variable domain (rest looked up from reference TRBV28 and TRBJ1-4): DVKVTQSSRYLVKRTGEKVFLECVQDMDHENMFWYRQDPGLGLRLIYFSYDVKMKEKGDIPEGYSVSREKKERFSLILESASTNQTSMYLCASSGGAFDEKLFFGSGTQLSVL.

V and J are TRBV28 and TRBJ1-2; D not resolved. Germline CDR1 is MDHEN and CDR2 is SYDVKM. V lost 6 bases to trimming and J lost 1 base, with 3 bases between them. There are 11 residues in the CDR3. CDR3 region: CASRNNYGYTF. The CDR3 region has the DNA TGTGCCAGCAGAAATAACTATGGCTACACCTTC.